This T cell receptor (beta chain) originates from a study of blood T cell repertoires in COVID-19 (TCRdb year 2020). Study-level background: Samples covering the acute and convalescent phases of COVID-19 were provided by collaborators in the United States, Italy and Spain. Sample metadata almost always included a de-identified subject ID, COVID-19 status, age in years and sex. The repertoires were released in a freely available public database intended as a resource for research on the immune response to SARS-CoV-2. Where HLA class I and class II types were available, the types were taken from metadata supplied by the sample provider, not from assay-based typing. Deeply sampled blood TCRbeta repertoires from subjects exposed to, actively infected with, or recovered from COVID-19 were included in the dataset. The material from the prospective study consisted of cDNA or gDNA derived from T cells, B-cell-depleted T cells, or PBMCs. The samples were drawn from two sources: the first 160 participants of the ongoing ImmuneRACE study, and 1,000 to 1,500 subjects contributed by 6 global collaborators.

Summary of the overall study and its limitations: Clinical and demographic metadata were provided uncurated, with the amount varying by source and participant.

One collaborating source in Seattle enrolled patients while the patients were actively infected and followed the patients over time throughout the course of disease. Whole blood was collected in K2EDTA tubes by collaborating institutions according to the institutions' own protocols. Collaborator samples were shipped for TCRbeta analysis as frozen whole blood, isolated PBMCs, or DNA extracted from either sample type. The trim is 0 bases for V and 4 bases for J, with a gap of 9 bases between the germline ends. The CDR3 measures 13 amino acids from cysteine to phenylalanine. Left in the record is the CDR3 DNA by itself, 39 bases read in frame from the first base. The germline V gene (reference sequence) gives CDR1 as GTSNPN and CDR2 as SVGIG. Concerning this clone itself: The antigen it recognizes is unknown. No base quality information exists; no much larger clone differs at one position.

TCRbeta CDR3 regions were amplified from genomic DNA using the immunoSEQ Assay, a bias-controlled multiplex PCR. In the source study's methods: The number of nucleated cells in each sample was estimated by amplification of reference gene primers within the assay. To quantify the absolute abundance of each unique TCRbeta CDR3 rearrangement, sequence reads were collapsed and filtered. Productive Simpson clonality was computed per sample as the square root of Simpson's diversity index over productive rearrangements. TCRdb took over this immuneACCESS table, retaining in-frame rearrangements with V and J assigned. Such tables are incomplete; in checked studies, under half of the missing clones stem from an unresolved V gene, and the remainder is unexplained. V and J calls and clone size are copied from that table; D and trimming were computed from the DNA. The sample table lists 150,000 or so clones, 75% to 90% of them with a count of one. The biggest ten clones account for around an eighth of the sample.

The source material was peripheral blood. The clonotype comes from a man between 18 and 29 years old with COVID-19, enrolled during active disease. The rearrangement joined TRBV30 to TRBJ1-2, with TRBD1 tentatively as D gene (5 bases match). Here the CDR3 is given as CAWSVLRAYGYTF. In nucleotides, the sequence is TGTGCCTGGAGTGTACTCAGGGCCTATGGCTACACCTTC.